Presented here are 25 T cell receptor beta chains from one specimen sequenced in a study of T-cell memory formation after mild COVID-19. TCRdb independently ran MiXCR on the 5' RACE reads; one entry per CDR3 protein. The sample has a few hundred thousand distinct CDR3 sequences, about 20% seen once. Sample: PBMCs or a T cell subset sorted from them (not recorded which). The receptors were gathered from an adult woman who had mild COVID-19 (a few samples of this study predate the infection). Cell type and time point are not known.

The chain joins TRBV4-1 to TRBJ2-1; D is perhaps TRBD2 (6 bases). Trimming took off 6 bases at V and 9 bases at J, with 18 bases between the two ends. The CDR3 runs 14 residues. CDR1 is MGHRA and CDR2 is YSYEKL in the germline V gene. The CDR3: CASSPTGEPIEQFF. CDR3 coding DNA: TGCGCCAGCAGTCCCACGGGGGAGCCCATTGAGCAGTTCTTC.

This clonotype showed up just a few times. V usage is TRBV24-1 and J usage is TRBJ2-3; the match to TRBD1 covers 11 bases. Germline assignment: CDR1 KGHDR and CDR2 SFDVKD. V lost 8 bases, J lost 0 bases, and 12 bases stayed unmatched. CDR3 size: 18 residues. This CDR3 is CATTLGQGVATSTDTQYF. Here the CDR3 DNA reads TGTGCCACCACCTTGGGACAGGGGGTTGCGACTAGCACAGATACGCAGTATTTT.

This clonotype was counted between two and nine times. This chain joins TRBV2 and TRBJ2-1, with D possibly called TRBD1 or TRBD2 (6 bases each). This CDR3 is 12 amino acids long. The V end lost 6 bases, the J end lost 9 bases, and 12 bases lay between the germline ends. In germline, CDR1 is SNHLY, CDR2 FYNNEI. CDR3 sequence reads: CASREEGGEQFF. The CDR3 DNA is TGTGCCAGCAGGGAGGAGGGGGGTGAGCAGTTCTTC.

This clonotype was observed a handful of times. The rearrangement uses TRBV4-2 and TRBJ2-2, with unresolved D. CDR3 length equals 14 residues. Germline loops: CDR1 LGHNA, CDR2 YNFKEQ. V was cut by 2 bases and J by 6 bases, with 10 bases left in between. CDR3 loop: CASSQPPGSGELFF. The DNA of the CDR3 is TGTGCCAGCAGCCAACCCCCAGGATCCGGGGAGCTGTTTTTT.

This chain uses TRBV29-1 with TRBJ2-5; tentatively, D is TRBD1 (6 bases). CDR1 and CDR2 from the germline V gene are SQVTM and ANQGSEA. CDR3 size: 14 residues. V lost 6 bases and J lost 3, with 17 bases in between. CDR3 loop: CSVAKSQGKETQYF. The CDR3 region has the DNA TGCAGCGTGGCAAAGTCCCAGGGGAAAGAGACCCAGTACTTC.

J is TRBJ2-4 and V is TRBV27; perhaps TRBD2 as D (5 bases). In germline, CDR1 is MNHEY, CDR2 SMNVEV (reference sequence). Trimming took 4 bases from V and 1 from J, leaving 20 bases between them. CDR3 length equals 18 residues. The CDR3 here is CASSSPRRFRGAKNIQYF. DNA for the CDR3: TGTGCCAGCAGTTCTCCCCGGAGGTTCAGAGGGGCCAAAAACATTCAGTACTTC.

V gene TRBV7-6 combines with J gene TRBJ2-7, with a tentative D call TRBD1 (8 bases). CDR1 and CDR2 from the germline V gene are SGHVS and FNYEAQ. CDR3 length: 16 residues. Trimming took off 2 bases at V and 3 bases at J, with 17 bases between the two ends. The CDR3 protein is CASSLSGQGGSYEQYF. In DNA form, the CDR3 reads TGTGCCAGCAGCTTATCCGGACAGGGAGGGAGCTACGAGCAGTACTTC.

The V call is TRBV4-1, the J call TRBJ1-1; 8 nucleotides match TRBD1. The V and J ends lost 0 bases and 11 bases, in that order; junction bases with no gene match: 11. CDR1 MGHRA and CDR2 YSYEKL come from the germline V gene. The CDR3 is 15 residues long. The CDR3 coding sequence is TGCGCCAGCAGCCAAGAGGTATCAGGGGGCGTCTGGGCTTTCTTT. This sequence encodes CASSQEVSGGVWAFF.

Only a few counts were recorded for this clonotype. The chain is built from TRBV5-6 and TRBJ1-5; a possible D gene is TRBD1 (6 bases). Trimming cost V 3 bases and J 4 bases, with 14 bases left between them. The CDR3 has 15 residues. Per the germline V gene, CDR1 is SGHDT and CDR2 is YYEEEE. The CDR3 DNA reads as TGTGCCAGCAGCTCGTCCTCCGGGACAAATCAGCCCCAGCATTTT. Translated, it gives CASSSSSGTNQPQHF.

This clonotype has ten or more counts. The rearrangement uses TRBV5-6 and TRBJ2-7; D is perhaps TRBD1 (5 bases). Germline values: CDR1 SGHDT, CDR2 YYEEEE. The CDR3 runs to 11 residues. The germline V and J ends were trimmed by 0 bases and 7 bases, with 5 bases remaining between them. This chain's CDR3 is CASSLEGEQYF. Here the CDR3 DNA reads TGTGCCAGCAGCTTGGAGGGGGAGCAGTACTTC.

The table lists this clonotype with a few counts. The CDR3 DNA follows: TGTGCCAGTATCAAAAGGGGCAGGGAGCGGACCGGGGAGCTGTTTTTT. Its translation is CASIKRGRERTGELFF. The chain employs TRBV19 and TRBJ2-2; D possibly matches TRBD1 or TRBD2 (5 bases each). CDR1 is LNHDA, CDR2 SQIVND, per germline (reference sequence). V lost 7 bases, J lost 5 bases, and 20 bases lay in between. The CDR3 consists of 16 residues.

The V gene is TRBV30, the J gene TRBJ2-5, with 9 bases lining up with TRBD1. This CDR3 contains 15 residues. Germline V lookup: CDR1 GTSNPN, CDR2 SVGIG (reference sequence). Trimming cost V 1 base and J 5 bases; bases outside gene matches: 8. CDR3: CAWSEQGASWETQYF. The CDR3 DNA follows: TGTGCCTGGAGTGAACAGGGGGCGTCGTGGGAGACCCAGTACTTC.

The J gene is TRBJ2-1, the V gene TRBV6-6; 10 bases align to TRBD2. CDR3 length: 18 residues. The J segment lost 0 bases and the V segment lost 4 bases, leaving 9 bases of the junction unmatched. Germline V lookup: CDR1 MNHNY, CDR2 SVGAGI (reference sequence). CDR3 nucleotides: TGTGCCAGCAGTTGGGCTCGAAGCGGGAGGGCCTCCTACAATGAGCAGTTCTTC. Its translation: CASSWARSGRASYNEQFF.

This rearrangement joins TRBV7-9 to TRBJ2-2, with 7 bases matching TRBD1. The germline V gene has CDR1 SEHNR and CDR2 FQNEAQ (reference sequence). This CDR3 is 15 amino acids long. V dropped 5 bases and J dropped 6; count of bases not matched to a gene: 9. The CDR3 coding sequence is TGTGCCAGCAGCCGACAGACAGGGACCCCCGGGGAGCTGTTTTTT. This gives the protein CASSRQTGTPGELFF.

This clonotype was picked up a small number of times. V is TRBV5-1 and J is TRBJ2-1, with a possible D match to TRBD1 (6 bases). Deletions cut 3 bases from V and 9 bases from J, with 22 bases between. The germline gives CDR1 SGHRS, CDR2 YFSETQ. This CDR3 is built from 16 residues. CDR3 loop: CASSWGQTTGSGEQFF. CDR3 nucleotide sequence: TGCGCCAGCAGCTGGGGCCAGACCACAGGGTCTGGTGAGCAGTTCTTC.

The chain combines TRBV2 with TRBJ2-5; no clear D gene. This CDR3 contains 12 residues. V lost 7 bases and J 2 bases, leaving 8 bases between the germline ends. Germline V gene sequence: CDR1 SNHLY, CDR2 FYNNEI. CDR3 nucleotide sequence: TGTGCCAGCACCGGGCCGCAAGAGACCCAGTACTTC. Translated, it gives CASTGPQETQYF.

The DNA of the CDR3 is TGTGCCAGCAGTTTTCGCACTACGTCGGGCTACACCTTC. Its protein is CASSFRTTSGYTF. The chain is built from TRBV27 and TRBJ1-2; D not resolved. Germline V CDR1 and CDR2: MNHEY, SMNVEV (reference sequence). V was cut by 3 bases and J by 8 bases, with 13 bases left in between. The CDR3 extends over 13 amino acids.

The gene calls are TRBV6-1 and TRBJ1-2; TRBD1 might be the D (5 bases). Germline loops: CDR1 MNHNS, CDR2 SASEGT. This CDR3 has 19 amino acids. Deletions cut 5 bases from V and 3 bases from J, with 28 bases between. The CDR3 region is CASSKFVQGGADSYYGYTF. The CDR3 nucleotides are TGTGCCAGCAGTAAATTCGTCCAGGGAGGAGCCGACAGTTACTATGGCTACACCTTC.

This clonotype was detected a few times. The rearrangement uses TRBV7-2 and TRBJ2-3; D could derive from TRBD1 or TRBD2 (6 bases each). This CDR3 has 15 amino acids. With 5 bases removed from V and 2 bases from J, the gap between germline ends came to 14 bases. Germline CDR1 is SGHTA and CDR2 is FQGNSA. As DNA, the CDR3 is TGTGCCAGCAGCCCGAGGAGGGGGGCCACAGATACGCAGTATTTT. Translated: CASSPRRGATDTQYF.

The count of this clonotype is one. The V and J genes are TRBV20-1 and TRBJ2-5, with TRBD2 matching over 9 bases. Trimming at V came to 6 bases and at J to 1 base, leaving 3 bases not matched to a gene. The CDR3 has 13 amino acids. The germline CDR1 and CDR2 sequences are DFQATT and SNEGSKA (reference sequence). This CDR3 reads CSAEAGGQETQYF. The CDR3 region has the DNA TGCAGTGCGGAAGCGGGGGGCCAAGAGACCCAGTACTTC.

The CDR3 DNA is TGTGCCAGCAGTTTCCTAGGGTCGGGAGGGGGTATGAACACTGAAGCTTTCTTT. Translated: CASSFLGSGGGMNTEAFF. The chain has TRBV6-5 and TRBJ1-1, with D perhaps TRBD1 (6 bases). Trimming left V 4 bases short and J 0 bases short, with 21 bases between. CDR1 is MNHEY, CDR2 SVGAGI, per germline. There are 18 residues in the CDR3.

This clonotype was picked up a small number of times. A read error may be the cause here, since a much bigger clone is one base away. The chain uses TRBV2 and TRBJ1-1; D not certain. CDR1 is SNHLY, CDR2 FYNNEI, per germline. The CDR3 runs to 11 residues. Trimming cost V 6 bases and J 4 bases, with 6 bases left between them. The CDR3 region has the DNA TGTGCCAGCAGCCGGATCACTGAAGCTTTCTTT. The encoded protein is CASSRITEAFF. The full variable domain, with the rest looked up from reference TRBV2 and TRBJ1-1, is EPEVTQTPSHQVTQMGQEVILRCVPISNHLYFYWYRQILGQKVEFLVSFYNNEISEKSEIFDDQFSVERPDGSNFTLKIRSTKLEDSAMYFCASSRITEAFFGQGTRLTVV.

This chain joins TRBV25-1 and TRBJ1-2; no definite D call. The CDR3 is 14 amino acids. V lost 3 bases, J lost 6 bases, and 14 bases lay in between. CDR1 and CDR2 from the germline V gene are MGHDK and SYGVNS. The CDR3 here is CASSDPWAVNGYTF. The CDR3 bases are TGTGCCAGCAGTGACCCTTGGGCAGTAAATGGCTACACCTTC.

This clonotype was counted a few times. The V call is TRBV7-9, the J call TRBJ1-1, with unresolved D. The germline gives CDR1 SEHNR, CDR2 FQNEAQ (reference sequence). The V end was cut by 0 bases, the J end by 6 bases, with 8 bases between. This CDR3 is built from 13 residues. The CDR3 here is CASSLAAAPEAFF. The CDR3, as DNA: TGTGCCAGCAGCTTAGCGGCAGCCCCTGAAGCTTTCTTT.

This clonotype was counted a single time. The rearrangement links TRBV7-8 to TRBJ1-2; the D gene is possibly TRBD1 (6 bases). The V end lost 5 bases, the J end lost 11 bases, and 18 bases lay between the germline ends. This CDR3 comprises 13 residues. CDR1 is SGHVS and CDR2 is FQNEAQ in the germline V gene. The CDR3 spells CASSPAGGAGYTF. CDR3 bases: TGTGCCAGCAGCCCAGCGGGGGGCGCGGGTTACACCTTC.